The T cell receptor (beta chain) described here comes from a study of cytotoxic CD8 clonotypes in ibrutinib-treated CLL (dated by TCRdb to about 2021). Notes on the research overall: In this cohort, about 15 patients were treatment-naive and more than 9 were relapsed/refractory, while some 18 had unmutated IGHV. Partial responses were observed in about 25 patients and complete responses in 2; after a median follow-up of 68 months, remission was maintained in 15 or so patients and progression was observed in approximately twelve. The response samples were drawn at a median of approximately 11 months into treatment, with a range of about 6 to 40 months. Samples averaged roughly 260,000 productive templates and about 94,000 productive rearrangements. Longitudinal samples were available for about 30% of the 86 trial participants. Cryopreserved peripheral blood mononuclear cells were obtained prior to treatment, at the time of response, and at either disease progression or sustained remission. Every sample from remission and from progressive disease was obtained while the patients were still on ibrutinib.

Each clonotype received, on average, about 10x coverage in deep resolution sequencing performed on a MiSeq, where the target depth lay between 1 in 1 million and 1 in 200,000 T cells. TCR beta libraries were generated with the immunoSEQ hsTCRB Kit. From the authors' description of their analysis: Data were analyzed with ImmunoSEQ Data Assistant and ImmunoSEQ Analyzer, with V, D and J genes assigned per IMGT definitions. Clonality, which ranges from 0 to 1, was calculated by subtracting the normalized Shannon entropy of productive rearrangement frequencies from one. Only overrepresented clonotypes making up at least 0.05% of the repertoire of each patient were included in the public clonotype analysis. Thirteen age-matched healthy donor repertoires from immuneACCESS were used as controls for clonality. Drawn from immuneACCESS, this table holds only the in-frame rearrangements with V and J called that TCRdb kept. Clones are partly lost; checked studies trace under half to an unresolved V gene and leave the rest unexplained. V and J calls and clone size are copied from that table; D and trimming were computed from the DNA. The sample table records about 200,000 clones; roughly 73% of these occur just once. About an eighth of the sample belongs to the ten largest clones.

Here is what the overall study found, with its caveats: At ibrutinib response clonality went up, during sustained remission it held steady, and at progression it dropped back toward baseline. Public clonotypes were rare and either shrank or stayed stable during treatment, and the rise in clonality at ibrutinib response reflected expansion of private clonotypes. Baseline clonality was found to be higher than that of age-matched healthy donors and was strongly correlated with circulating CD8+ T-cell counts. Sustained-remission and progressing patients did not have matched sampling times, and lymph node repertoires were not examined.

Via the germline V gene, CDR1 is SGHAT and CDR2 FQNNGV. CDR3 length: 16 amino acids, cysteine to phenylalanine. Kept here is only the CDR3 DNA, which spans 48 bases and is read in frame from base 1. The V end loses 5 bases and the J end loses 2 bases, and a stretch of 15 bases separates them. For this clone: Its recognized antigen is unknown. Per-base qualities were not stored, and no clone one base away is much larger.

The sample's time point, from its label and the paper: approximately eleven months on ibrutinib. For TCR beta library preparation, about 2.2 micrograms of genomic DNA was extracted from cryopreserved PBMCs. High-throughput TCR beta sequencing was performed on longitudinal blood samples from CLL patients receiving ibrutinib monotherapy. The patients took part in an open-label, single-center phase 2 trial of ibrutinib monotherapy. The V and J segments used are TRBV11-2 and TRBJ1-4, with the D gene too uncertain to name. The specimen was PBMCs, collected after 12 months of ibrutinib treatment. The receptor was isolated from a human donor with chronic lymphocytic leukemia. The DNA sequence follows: TGTGCCAGCAGCACGAACAGAGGTTGGACTAATGAAAAACTGTTTTTT. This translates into CASSTNRGWTNEKLFF.